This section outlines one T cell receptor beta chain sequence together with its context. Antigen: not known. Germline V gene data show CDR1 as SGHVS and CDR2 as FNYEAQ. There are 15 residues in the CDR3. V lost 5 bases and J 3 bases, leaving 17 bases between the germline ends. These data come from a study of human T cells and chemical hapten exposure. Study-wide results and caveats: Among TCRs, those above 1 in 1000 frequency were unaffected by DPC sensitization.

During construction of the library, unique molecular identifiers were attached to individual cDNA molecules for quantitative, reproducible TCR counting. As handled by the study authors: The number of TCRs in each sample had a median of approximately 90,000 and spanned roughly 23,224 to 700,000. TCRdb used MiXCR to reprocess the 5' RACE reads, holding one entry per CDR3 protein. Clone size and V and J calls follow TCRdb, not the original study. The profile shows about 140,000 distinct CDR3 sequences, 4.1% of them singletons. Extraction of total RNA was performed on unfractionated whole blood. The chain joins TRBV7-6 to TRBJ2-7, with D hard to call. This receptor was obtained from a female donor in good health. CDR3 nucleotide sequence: TGTGCCAGCAGCACCAACAGTGGTCGCCACTACGAGCAGTACTTC. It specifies CASSTNSGRHYEQYF.